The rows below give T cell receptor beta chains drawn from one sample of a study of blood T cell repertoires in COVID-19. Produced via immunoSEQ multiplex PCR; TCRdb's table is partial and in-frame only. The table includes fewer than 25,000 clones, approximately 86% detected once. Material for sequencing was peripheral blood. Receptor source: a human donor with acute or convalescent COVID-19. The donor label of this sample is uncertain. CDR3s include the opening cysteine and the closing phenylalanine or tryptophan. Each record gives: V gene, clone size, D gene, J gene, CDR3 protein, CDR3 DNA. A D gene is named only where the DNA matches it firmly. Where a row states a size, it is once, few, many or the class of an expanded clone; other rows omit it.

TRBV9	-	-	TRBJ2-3	CASSPPAGDTQYF	TGTGCCAGCAGCCCTCCCGCGGGAGATACGCAGTATTTT
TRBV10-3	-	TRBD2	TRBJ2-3	CAISITSGRADTQYF	TGTGCCATCAGTATCACCAGCGGGAGGGCAGATACGCAGTATTTT
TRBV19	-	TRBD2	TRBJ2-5	CASSMSGGETQYF	TGTGCCAGTAGTATGAGCGGGGGGGAGACCCAGTACTTC
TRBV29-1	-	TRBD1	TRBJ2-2	CSVDPGGANTGELFF	TGCAGCGTTGATCCAGGGGGCGCAAACACCGGGGAGCTGTTTTTT
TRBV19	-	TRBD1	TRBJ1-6	CASSILGQGSGSPLHF	TGTGCCAGTAGTATCCTAGGACAGGGTAGTGGCTCACCCCTCCACTTT
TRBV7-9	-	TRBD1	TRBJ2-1	CASSPMDRSNNEQFF	TGTGCCAGCAGCCCGATGGACAGGTCGAACAATGAGCAGTTCTTC
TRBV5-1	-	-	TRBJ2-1	CASSLAGGTYNEQFF	TGCGCCAGCAGCTTGGCCGGGGGAACTTACAATGAGCAGTTCTTC
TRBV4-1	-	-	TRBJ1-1	CASSQSPDRGAFF	TGCGCCAGCAGCCAAAGCCCCGATCGCGGAGCTTTCTTT
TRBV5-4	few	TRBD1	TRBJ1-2	CASSSGQGGRGYTF	TGTGCCAGCAGCTCGGGACAGGGAGGTCGTGGCTACACCTTC
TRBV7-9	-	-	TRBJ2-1	CASSSDGGGGSNEQFF	TGTGCCAGCAGCTCCGATGGGGGTGGAGGGAGCAATGAGCAGTTCTTC
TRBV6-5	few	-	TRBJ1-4	CASSRAGDYEKLFF	TGTGCCAGCTCGAGGGCAGGGGATTATGAAAAACTGTTTTTT
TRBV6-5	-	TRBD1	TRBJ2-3	CASSYQGARTDTQYF	TGTGCCAGCAGTTACCAGGGGGCGCGCACAGATACGCAGTATTTT
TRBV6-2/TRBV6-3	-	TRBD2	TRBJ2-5	CASSWRLAETQYF	TGTGCCAGCAGTTGGCGACTAGCCGAGACCCAGTACTTC
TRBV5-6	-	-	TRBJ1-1	CASSLVARGNTEAFF	TGTGCCAGCAGCTTGGTCGCCAGGGGGAACACTGAAGCTTTCTTT
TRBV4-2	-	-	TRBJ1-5	CASSQDYGRVNQPQHF	TGTGCCAGCAGCCAAGATTATGGCAGGGTCAATCAGCCCCAGCATTTT
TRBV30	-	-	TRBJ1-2	CAWSGGTYGYTF	TGTGCCTGGAGTGGGGGGACTTATGGCTACACCTTC
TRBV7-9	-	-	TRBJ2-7	CASSLVSEQYF	TGTGCCAGCAGCTTAGTTAGCGAGCAGTACTTC
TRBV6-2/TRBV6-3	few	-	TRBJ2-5	CASSYSTRQETQYF	TGTGCCAGCAGTTACTCGACTCGCCAAGAGACCCAGTACTTC
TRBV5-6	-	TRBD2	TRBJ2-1	CASSPITSGGDNEQFF	TGTGCCAGCAGCCCCATCACTAGCGGGGGTGACAATGAGCAGTTCTTC
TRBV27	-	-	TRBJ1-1	CASSFRTANTEAFF	TGTGCCAGCAGTTTCCGAACTGCGAACACTGAAGCTTTCTTT
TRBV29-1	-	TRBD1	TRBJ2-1	CSADGTGGYEQFF	TGCAGCGCAGACGGGACAGGGGGTTACGAGCAGTTCTTC
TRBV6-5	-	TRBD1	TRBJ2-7	CASRTGGYEQYF	TGTGCCAGTAGAACAGGGGGCTACGAGCAGTACTTC
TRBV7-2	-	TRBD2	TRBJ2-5	CASSHSGGVYQETQYF	TGTGCCAGCAGCCATAGCGGGGGAGTGTACCAAGAGACCCAGTACTTC
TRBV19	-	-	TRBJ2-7	CASSMGGGVPSYEQYF	TGTGCCAGTAGTATGGGGGGTGGGGTCCCCTCCTACGAGCAGTACTTC
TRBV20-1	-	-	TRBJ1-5	CSAGSNQPQHF	TGCAGTGCGGGGAGTAATCAGCCCCAGCATTTT
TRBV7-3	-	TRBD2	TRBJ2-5	CASSQLSGGATETQYF	TGTGCCAGCAGCCAACTGAGCGGGGGGGCCACGGAGACCCAGTACTTC
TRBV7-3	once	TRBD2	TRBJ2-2	CASSPSGGANTGELFF	TGTGCCAGCAGTCCCAGCGGGGGAGCGAACACCGGGGAGCTGTTTTTT
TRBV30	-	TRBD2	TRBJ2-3	CAICRGTSGSCDTQYF	TGTGCCATTTGTCGGGGGACTAGCGGGAGTTGCGATACGCAGTATTTT
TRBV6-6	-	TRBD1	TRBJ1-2	CASTSGTGDGYTF	TGTGCCAGCACTTCCGGGACAGGGGATGGCTACACCTTC
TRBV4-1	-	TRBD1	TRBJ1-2	CASSQNLPAPDRDYGYTF	TGCGCCAGCAGCCAAAACCTACCCGCGCCGGACAGGGACTATGGCTACACCTTC
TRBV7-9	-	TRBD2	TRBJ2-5	CASSLNPRGDQETQYF	TGTGCCAGCAGCTTAAATCCGCGGGGGGACCAAGAGACCCAGTACTTC
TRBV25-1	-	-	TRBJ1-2	CASRGPGGGYTF	TGTGCCAGCAGAGGCCCCGGGGGGGGCTACACCTTC
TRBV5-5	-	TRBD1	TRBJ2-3	CASSWIPGTGAPDTQYF	TGTGCCAGCAGCTGGATTCCCGGGACAGGGGCCCCAGATACGCAGTATTTT
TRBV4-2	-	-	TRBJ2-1	CASSQDGWRAGVEQFF	TGTGCCAGCAGCCAAGATGGGTGGAGGGCCGGTGTTGAGCAGTTCTTC
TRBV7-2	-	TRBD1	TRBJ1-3	CASSPRGLAGNTIYF	TGTGCCAGCAGCCCCAGGGGGCTGGCAGGAAACACCATATATTTT
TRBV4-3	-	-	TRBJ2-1	CASSQEDGTSYEQFF	TGCGCCAGCAGCCAAGAGGACGGGACTTCATATGAGCAGTTCTTC
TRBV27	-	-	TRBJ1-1	CASSSVEGMNTEAFF	TGTGCCAGCAGCTCCGTAGAGGGCATGAACACTGAAGCTTTCTTT
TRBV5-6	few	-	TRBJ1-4	CASSSLGDTATNEKLFF	TGTGCCAGCAGCTCCCTCGGGGATACTGCAACTAATGAAAAACTGTTTTTT
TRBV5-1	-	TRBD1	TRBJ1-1	CASSPDRQGPTEAFF	TGCGCCAGCAGCCCTGACCGACAGGGACCCACTGAAGCTTTCTTT
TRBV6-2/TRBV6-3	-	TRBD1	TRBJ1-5	CASRPGTGGFNQPQHF	TGTGCCAGCAGGCCTGGGACAGGGGGGTTCAATCAGCCCCAGCATTTT
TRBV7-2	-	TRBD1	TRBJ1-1	CASSLKGGNTEAFF	TGTGCCAGCAGCTTAAAAGGGGGCAACACTGAAGCTTTCTTT
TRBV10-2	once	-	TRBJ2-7	CASLQANEQYF	TGCGCCAGTTTACAAGCGAACGAGCAGTACTTC
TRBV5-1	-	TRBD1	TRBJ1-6	CASSKQAGTADSPLHF	TGCGCCAGCAGCAAACAGGCGGGGACAGCGGATTCACCCCTCCACTTT
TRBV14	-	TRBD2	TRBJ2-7	CASSVTSGLGSYEQYF	TGTGCCAGCAGCGTAACGAGCGGACTAGGGTCCTACGAGCAGTACTTC
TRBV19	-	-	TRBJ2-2	CASSIVGWGSGNTGELFF	TGTGCCAGTAGTATAGTAGGGTGGGGTAGCGGTAACACCGGGGAGCTGTTTTTT
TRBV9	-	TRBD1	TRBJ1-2	CASSVEQGRYGYTF	TGTGCCAGCAGCGTAGAACAGGGGAGGTATGGCTACACCTTC
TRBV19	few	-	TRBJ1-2	CASSLRVDYGYTF	TGTGCCAGTAGCCTCCGGGTTGACTATGGCTACACCTTC
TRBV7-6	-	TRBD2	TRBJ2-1	CASSLGRGTSSWNEQFF	TGTGCCAGCAGCTTAGGACGTGGGACTAGCTCGTGGAATGAGCAGTTCTTC
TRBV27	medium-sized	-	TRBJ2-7	CASSLSGEFYEQYF	TGTGCCAGCAGCTTATCAGGGGAATTCTACGAGCAGTACTTC
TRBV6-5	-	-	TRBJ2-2	CAIRVPAGELFF	TGTGCCATCCGGGTTCCCGCCGGGGAGCTGTTTTTT
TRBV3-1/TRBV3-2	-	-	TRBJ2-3	CASSPGTGFTDTQYF	TGTGCCAGCAGCCCGGGTACAGGATTCACAGATACGCAGTATTTT
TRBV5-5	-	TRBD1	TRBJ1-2	CASSLGQGPNYGYTF	TGTGCCAGCAGCTTAGGACAGGGGCCTAACTATGGCTACACCTTC
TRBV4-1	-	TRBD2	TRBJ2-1	CASSQDDSGGLPYNEQFF	TGCGCCAGCAGCCAAGATGACAGCGGGGGGCTGCCCTACAATGAGCAGTTCTTC
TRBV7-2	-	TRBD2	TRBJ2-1	CASSVAGGRYNEQFF	TGTGCCAGCAGCGTGGCGGGGGGGCGTTACAATGAGCAGTTCTTC
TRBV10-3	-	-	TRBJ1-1	CAISGGPGAEAFF	TGTGCCATCAGTGGGGGCCCTGGGGCTGAAGCTTTCTTT
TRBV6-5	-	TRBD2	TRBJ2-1	CAIRPRGGAYNEQFF	TGTGCCATCCGCCCTCGGGGGGGGGCATACAATGAGCAGTTCTTC
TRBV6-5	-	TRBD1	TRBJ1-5	CATHRGSNQPQHF	TGTGCCACCCACAGGGGGAGCAATCAGCCCCAGCATTTT
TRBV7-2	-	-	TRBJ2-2	CASSLVRKNTGELFF	TGTGCCAGCAGCTTAGTCAGAAAGAACACCGGGGAGCTGTTTTTT
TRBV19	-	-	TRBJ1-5	CASSIQGTQPQHF	TGTGCCAGTAGTATTCAGGGTACACAGCCCCAGCATTTT